The entry that follows covers one TCR beta chain sequence. V lost 7 bases to trimming and J lost 1 base, with 17 bases between them. Germline CDR1 is MDHEN and CDR2 is SYDVKM. The CDR3 is 15 residues long. This record comes from a study of blood T cell repertoires in COVID-19. Study background: The samples span acute and convalescent COVID-19 from the United States, Italy and Spain.

Original methodology: Estimation of nucleated cell counts was performed using reference gene primer amplification. The assay was immunoSEQ multiplex PCR, and TCRdb's table has in-frame clones only and misses some. Clone size and the V and J calls come from that table; the DNA yielded D and trimming. Among about 59,000 clones listed, 65% to 80% were seen once. The TCR sequence derives from a man between 60 and 70 years old with acute or convalescent COVID-19. Sequencing used peripheral blood. V and J are TRBV28 and TRBJ2-7; D unresolved. CDR3 nucleotide sequence: TGTGCCAGCACCCTGCGGAAGGATGGTTCCTACGAGCAGTACTTC. This encodes CASTLRKDGSYEQYF.